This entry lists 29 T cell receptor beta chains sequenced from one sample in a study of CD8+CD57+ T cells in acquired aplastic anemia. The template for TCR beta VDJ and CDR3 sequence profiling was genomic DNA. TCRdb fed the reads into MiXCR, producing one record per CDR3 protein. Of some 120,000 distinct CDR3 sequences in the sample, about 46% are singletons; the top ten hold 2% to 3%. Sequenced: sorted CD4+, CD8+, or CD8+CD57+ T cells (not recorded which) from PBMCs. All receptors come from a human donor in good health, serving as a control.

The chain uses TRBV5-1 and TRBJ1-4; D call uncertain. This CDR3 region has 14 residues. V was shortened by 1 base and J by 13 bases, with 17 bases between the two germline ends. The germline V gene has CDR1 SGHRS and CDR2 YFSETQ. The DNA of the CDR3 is TGCGCCAGCAGCTTGCAACAGTCCGCCCAAAGACTGTTTTTT. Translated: CASSLQQSAQRLFF. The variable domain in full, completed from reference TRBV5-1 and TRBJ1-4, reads KAGVTQTPRYLIKTRGQQVTLSCSPISGHRSVSWYQQTPGQGLQFLFEYFSETQRNKGNFPGRFSGRQFSNSRSEMNVSTLELGDSALYLCASSLQQSAQRLFFGSGTQLSVL.

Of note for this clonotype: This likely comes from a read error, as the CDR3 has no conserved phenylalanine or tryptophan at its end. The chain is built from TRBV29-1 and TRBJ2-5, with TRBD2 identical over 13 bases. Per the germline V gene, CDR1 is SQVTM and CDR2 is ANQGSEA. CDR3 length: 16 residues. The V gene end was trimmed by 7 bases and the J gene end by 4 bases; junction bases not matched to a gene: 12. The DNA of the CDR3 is TGCAGCGCCCTAGAGACTAGCGGGGGGACTCGAGAGACCCAGTACGTC. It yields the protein CSALETSGGTRETQYV.

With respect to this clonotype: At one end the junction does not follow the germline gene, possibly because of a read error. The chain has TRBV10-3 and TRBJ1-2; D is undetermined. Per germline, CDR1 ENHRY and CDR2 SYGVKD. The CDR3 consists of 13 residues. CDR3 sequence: CASSWSLDAGYTF. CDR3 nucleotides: TGTGCCAGCAGTTGGTCCTTAGATGCTGGCTACACCTTC.

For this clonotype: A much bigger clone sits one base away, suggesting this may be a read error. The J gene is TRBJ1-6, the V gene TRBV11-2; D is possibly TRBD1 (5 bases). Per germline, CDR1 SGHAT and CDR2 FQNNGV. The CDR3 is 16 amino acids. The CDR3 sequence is CASSTRRGAGGSPLYF. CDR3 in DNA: TGTGCCAGCAGCACCCGCCGGGGCGCGGGTGGGTCACCCCTCTACTTT.

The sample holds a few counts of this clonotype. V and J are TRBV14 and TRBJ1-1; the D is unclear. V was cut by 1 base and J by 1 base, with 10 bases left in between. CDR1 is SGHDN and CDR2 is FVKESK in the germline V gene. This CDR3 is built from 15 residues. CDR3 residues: CASSQVTGWNTEAFF. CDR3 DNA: TGTGCCAGCAGCCAAGTTACGGGTTGGAACACTGAAGCTTTCTTT.

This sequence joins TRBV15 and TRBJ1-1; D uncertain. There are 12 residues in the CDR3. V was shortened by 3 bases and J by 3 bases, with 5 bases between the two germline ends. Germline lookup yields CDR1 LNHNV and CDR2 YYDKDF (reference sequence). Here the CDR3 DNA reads TGTGCCACCAGCAGGCCGCACACTGAAGCTTTCTTT. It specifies CATSRPHTEAFF.

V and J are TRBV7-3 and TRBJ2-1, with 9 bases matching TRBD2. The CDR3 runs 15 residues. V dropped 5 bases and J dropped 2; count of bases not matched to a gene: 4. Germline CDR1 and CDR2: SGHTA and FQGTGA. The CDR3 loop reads CASSSRGGAYNEQFF. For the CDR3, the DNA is TGTGCCAGCAGCAGCCGCGGGGGGGCCTACAATGAGCAGTTCTTC.

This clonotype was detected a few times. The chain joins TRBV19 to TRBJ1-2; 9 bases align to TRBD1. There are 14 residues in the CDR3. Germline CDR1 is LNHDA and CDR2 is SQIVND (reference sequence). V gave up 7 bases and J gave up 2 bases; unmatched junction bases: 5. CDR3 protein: CASTRTGDNYGYTF. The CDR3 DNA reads TGTGCCAGTACCCGGACAGGGGACAACTATGGCTACACCTTC.

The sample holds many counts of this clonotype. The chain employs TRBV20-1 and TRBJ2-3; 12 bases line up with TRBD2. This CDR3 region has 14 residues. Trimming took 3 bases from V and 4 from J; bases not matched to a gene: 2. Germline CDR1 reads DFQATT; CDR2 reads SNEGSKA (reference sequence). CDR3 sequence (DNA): TGCAGTGCTAGTAGACTAGCGGGGGCAGATACGCAGTATTTT. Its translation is CSASRLAGADTQYF.

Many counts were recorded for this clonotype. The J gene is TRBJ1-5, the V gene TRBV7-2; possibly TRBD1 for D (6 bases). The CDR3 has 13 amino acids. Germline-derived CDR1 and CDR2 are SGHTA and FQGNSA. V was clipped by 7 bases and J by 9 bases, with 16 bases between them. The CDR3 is CASTADSSGPQHF. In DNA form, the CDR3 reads TGTGCCAGCACCGCGGACAGTTCGGGGCCCCAGCATTTT.

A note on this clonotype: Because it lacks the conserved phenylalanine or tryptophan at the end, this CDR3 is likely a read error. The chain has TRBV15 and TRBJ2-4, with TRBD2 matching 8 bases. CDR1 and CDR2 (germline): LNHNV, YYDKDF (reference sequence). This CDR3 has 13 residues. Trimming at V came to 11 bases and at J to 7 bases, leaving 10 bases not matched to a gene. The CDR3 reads CAPAISGENIQYL. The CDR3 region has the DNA TGTGCCCCGGCAATTAGCGGGGAGAACATTCAGTACCTC.

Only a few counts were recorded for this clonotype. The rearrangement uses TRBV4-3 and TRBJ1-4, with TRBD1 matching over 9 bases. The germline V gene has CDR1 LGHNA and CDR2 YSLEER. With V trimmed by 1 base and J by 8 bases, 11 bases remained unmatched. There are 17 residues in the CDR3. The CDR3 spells CASSQAGQGGNGEKLFF. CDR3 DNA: TGCGCCAGCAGCCAAGCGGGACAGGGTGGAAATGGGGAAAAACTGTTTTTT.

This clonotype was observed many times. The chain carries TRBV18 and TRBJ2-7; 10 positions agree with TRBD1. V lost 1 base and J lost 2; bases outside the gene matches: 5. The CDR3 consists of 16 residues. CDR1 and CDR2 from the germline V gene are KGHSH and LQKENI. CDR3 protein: CASSPQTGGSPYEQYF. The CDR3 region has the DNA TGTGCCAGCTCACCACAGACAGGGGGCTCGCCCTACGAGCAGTACTTC.

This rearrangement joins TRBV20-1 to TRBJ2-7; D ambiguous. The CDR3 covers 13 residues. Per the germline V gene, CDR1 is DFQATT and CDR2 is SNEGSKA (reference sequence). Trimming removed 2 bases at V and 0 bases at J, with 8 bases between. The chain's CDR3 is CSARSQDSYEQYV. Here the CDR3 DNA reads TGCAGTGCTAGATCCCAGGACTCCTACGAGCAGTACGTC.

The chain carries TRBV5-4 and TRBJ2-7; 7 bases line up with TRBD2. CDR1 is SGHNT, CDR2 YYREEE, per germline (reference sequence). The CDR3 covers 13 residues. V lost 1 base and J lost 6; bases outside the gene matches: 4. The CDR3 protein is CASSLWGGFEQYF. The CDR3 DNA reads TGTGCCAGCAGCTTGTGGGGGGGGTTCGAGCAGTACTTC.

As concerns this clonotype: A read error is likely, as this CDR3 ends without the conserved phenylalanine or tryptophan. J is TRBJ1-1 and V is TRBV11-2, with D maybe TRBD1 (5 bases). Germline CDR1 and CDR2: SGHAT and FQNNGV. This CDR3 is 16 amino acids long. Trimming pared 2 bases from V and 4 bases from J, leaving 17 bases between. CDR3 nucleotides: TGTGCCAGCAGCTTACAGTCACAGGCTGCGGGCACTGAAGCTTTCTCT. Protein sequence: CASSLQSQAAGTEAFS.

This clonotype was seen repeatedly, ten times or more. The CDR3 spells CASSIAGLASYNEQFF. Here the CDR3 DNA reads TGTGCCAGTAGTATAGCCGGACTAGCCTCCTACAATGAGCAGTTCTTC. V and J are TRBV19 and TRBJ2-1; 8 bases agree with TRBD2. CDR1 and CDR2 from the germline V gene are LNHDA and SQIVND (reference sequence). Trimming took 1 base from V and 0 from J; bases not matched to a gene: 2. This CDR3 contains 16 residues.

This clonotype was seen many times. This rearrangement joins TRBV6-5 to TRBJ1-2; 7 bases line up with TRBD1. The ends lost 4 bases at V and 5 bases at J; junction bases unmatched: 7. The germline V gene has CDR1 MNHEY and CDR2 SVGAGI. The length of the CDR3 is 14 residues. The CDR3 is CASSWDSGPYGYTF. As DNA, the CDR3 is TGTGCCAGCAGTTGGGACAGTGGACCTTATGGCTACACCTTC.

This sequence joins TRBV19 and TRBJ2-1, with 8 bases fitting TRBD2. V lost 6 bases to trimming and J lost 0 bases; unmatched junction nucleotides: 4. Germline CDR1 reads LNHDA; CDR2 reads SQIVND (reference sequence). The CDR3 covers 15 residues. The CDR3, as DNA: TGTGCCAGTAGGCGCGGACTAGCCTCCTACAATGAGCAGTTCTTC. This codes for CASRRGLASYNEQFF. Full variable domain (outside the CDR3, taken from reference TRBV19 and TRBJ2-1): DGGITQSPKYLFRKEGQNVTLSCEQNLNHDAMYWYRQDPGQGLRLIYYSQIVNDFQKGDIAEGYSVSREKKESFPLTVTSAQKNPTAFYLCASRRGLASYNEQFFGPGTRLTVL.

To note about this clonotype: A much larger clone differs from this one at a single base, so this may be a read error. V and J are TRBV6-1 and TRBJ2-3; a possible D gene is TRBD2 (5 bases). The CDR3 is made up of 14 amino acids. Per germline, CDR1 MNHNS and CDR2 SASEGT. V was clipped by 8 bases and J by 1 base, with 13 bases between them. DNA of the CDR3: TGTGCCAGCCGATGGCGGGCAGGCACAGATACGCAGTATTTT. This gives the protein CASRWRAGTDTQYF.

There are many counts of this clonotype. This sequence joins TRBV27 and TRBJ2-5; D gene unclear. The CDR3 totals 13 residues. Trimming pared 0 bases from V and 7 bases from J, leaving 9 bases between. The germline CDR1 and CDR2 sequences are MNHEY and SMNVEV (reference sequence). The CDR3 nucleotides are TGTGCCAGCAGTTTATCGTGGTTGAGGACCCAGTACTTC. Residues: CASSLSWLRTQYF.

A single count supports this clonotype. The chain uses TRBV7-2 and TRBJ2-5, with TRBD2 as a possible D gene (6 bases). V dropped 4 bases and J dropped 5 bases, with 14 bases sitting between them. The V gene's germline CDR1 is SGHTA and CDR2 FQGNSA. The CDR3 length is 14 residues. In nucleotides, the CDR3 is TGTGCCAGCAGCTGGGCGGGGCCGGTTGAGACCCAGTACTTC. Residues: CASSWAGPVETQYF.

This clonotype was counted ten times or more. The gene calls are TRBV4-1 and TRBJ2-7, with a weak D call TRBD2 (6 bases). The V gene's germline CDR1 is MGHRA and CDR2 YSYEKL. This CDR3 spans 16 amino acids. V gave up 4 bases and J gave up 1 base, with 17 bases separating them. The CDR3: CASSRSWSGDSYEQYF. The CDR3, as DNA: TGCGCCAGCAGCCGCTCTTGGTCGGGGGATTCCTACGAGCAGTACTTC.

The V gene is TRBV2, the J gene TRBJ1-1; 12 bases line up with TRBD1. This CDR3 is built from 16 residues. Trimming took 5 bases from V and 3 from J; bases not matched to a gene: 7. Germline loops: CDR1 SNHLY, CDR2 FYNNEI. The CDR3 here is CASSRPGQGADTEAFF. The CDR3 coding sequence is TGTGCCAGCAGTCGCCCGGGACAGGGGGCGGACACTGAAGCTTTCTTT.

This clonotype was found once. The CDR3 protein is CATSRCTRDRSYEQYF. The CDR3 DNA is TGTGCCACCAGCAGATGCACCCGGGACAGATCCTACGAGCAGTACTTC. V gene TRBV15 combines with J gene TRBJ2-7; 7 nucleotides agree with TRBD1. V gave up 2 bases and J gave up 1 base; unmatched junction bases: 8. The CDR3 totals 16 residues. The germline CDR1 and CDR2 sequences are LNHNV and YYDKDF (reference sequence).

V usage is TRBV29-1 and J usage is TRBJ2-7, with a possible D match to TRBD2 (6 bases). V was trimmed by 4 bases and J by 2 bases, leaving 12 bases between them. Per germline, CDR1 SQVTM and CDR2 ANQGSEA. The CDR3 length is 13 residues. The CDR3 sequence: CSVGGGETYEQYF. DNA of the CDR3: TGCAGCGTTGGGGGCGGGGAGACCTACGAGCAGTACTTC.

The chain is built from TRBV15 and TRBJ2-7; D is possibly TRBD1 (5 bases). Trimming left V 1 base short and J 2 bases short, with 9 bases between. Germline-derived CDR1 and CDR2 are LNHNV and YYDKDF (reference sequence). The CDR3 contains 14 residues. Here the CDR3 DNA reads TGTGCCACCAGCAGAGGGGGCGAAACCTACGAGCAGTACTTC. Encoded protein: CATSRGGETYEQYF.

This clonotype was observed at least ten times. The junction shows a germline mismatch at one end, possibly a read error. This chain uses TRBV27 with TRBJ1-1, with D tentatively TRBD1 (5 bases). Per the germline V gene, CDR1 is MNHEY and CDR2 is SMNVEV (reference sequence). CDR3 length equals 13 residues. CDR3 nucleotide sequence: TGTGCCAGCAGTTGGGAGGGGAACACTGAAGTTTTCTTT. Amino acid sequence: CASSWEGNTEVFF.

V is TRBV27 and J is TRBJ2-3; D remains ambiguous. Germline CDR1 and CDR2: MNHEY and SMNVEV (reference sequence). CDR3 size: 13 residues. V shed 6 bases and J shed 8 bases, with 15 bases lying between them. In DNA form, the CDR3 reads TGTGCCAGCAGAAGTTACGTAGCCTCTACGCAGTATTTT. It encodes CASRSYVASTQYF.